These T cell receptor beta chains were read from a single sample in a study of beta chain features in type 1 diabetes. Using immunoSEQ multiplex PCR, the repertoire was profiled, and TCRdb retains in-frame clones only, with some absent. The sample gives around 250,000 clones, 14% of which show up once; less than 0.02% is in the top ten. Sequencing was done on a sample of naive CD4+ T cells from blood. The receptors originated from a man younger than 40 with type 1 diabetes. The conserved cysteine and the conserved F or W are not part of the CDR3 here. Each record gives: CDR3 protein, V gene, J gene, D gene. D genes are given only for firm matches.

ASSLARTGADTQY	TRBV7-9	TRBJ2-3	TRBD1
SVEKSGVEQY	TRBV29-1	NA	NA
ASSRSGSTDTQY	TRBV28	TRBJ2-3	TRBD2
ASSLGPGRTDTQY	TRBV7-2	TRBJ2-3	NA
ASSEARGGYEQY	TRBV6-1	TRBJ2-7	NA
ASRPPGTSGKTGELF	TRBV4-1	TRBJ2-2	TRBD2
ASSLAGPQH	TRBV28	TRBJ1-5	NA
SVEGTGHGYT	TRBV29-1	TRBJ1-2	TRBD1
ATSRDLDQPQH	TRBV15	TRBJ1-5	NA
ASSPTGNSGNTIY	TRBV4-2	TRBJ1-3	NA
ASSLTGTNTEAF	TRBV28	TRBJ1-1	TRBD1
ASSPPSDDEQF	TRBV18	TRBJ2-1	NA
ASSLGQGLPRGANVLT	TRBV5-1	TRBJ2-6	NA
SAGTETYEQY	TRBV29-1	TRBJ2-7	TRBD1
ASSYSMGGNQPQH	TRBV6-5	TRBJ1-5	NA
ASSLVAISGGTDTQY	TRBV7-8	TRBJ2-3	NA
ASSLVGGRNYNEQF	TRBV7-9	TRBJ2-1	NA
ASSPPWNTEAF	TRBV18	TRBJ1-1	NA
ASSGQAYEQY	TRBV11-1	TRBJ2-7	TRBD1
ASSRGLAGGGRTDTQY	TRBV4-3	TRBJ2-3	TRBD2
ASSAALAGGSDEQF	TRBV7-3	TRBJ2-1	TRBD2
ASSSAGAGRDNEQF	TRBV28	TRBJ2-1	NA
ASSPTGSPHRTQY	TRBV28	TRBJ2-5	NA
ASSSGTGRQPQH	TRBV6-5	TRBJ1-5	TRBD1
ASSFGDTMNTEAF	TRBV5-1	TRBJ1-1	NA
ASSSGDEQF	TRBV19	TRBJ2-1	NA
ASSSLTGSGKLF	TRBV7-2	TRBJ1-4	TRBD1
ASSPRLAGLNEQF	TRBV7-3	TRBJ2-1	TRBD2
ASSGRRSGANVLT	TRBV2	TRBJ2-6	NA
ATSSQAESSYNEQF	TRBV15	TRBJ2-1	NA
ASSLGTGSNQPQH	TRBV5-1	TRBJ1-5	TRBD1
ASSPGDRLAGELF	TRBV6-5	TRBJ2-2	TRBD1
ASSVRDRAITYNEQF	TRBV9	TRBJ2-1	TRBD1
ASSLVGPEAF	TRBV7-2	TRBJ1-1	NA
ASMEGSALGYEQY	TRBV7-2	TRBJ2-7	NA
ASSQSFEQF	TRBV4-2	TRBJ2-1	NA
SVGLAGGSWDTQY	TRBV29-1	TRBJ2-3	TRBD2
ASSLGQVQAF	TRBV11-2	TRBJ1-1	TRBD1
ASSAQGRMNTEAF	TRBV7-2	TRBJ1-1	NA
ASSWDRQETQY	TRBV6-1	TRBJ2-5	TRBD1
ASSEVSGITGELF	TRBV2	TRBJ2-2	NA
ASSTSGTGTYEQY	TRBV19	TRBJ2-7	TRBD1
ASSGRSGQGDEQF	TRBV9	TRBJ2-1	NA
ATLTDNYEQY	TRBV19	TRBJ2-7	NA
ASSYSRSGETQY	TRBV27	TRBJ2-5	NA
SVDWTGDRDTQY	TRBV29-1	TRBJ2-3	TRBD1
ASSQLVDTQY	TRBV28	TRBJ2-3	NA
ASSRGRDRDQPQH	TRBV6-5	TRBJ1-5	TRBD1
ASSMGQGGSYEQY	TRBV19	TRBJ2-7	TRBD1
ASSFTGTSGRTDTQY	TRBV28	TRBJ2-3	TRBD2
ASSVLGGTGSEQF	TRBV9	TRBJ2-1	NA
ASSDRGEVRGYT	TRBV6-5	TRBJ1-2	TRBD1
ASSQAGGGAEKLF	TRBV14	TRBJ1-4	NA
ASTGGLGQPQH	TRBV5-6	TRBJ1-5	NA
ASSANRNQPQH	TRBV6-1	TRBJ1-5	NA
ASSVQGWNTGELF	TRBV9	TRBJ2-2	NA
ASSLGGLAGAGDTQY	TRBV11-2	TRBJ2-3	TRBD2
ASSQMGGRPDTQY	TRBV2	TRBJ2-3	TRBD2
ASSPASGGSNEQF	TRBV18	TRBJ2-1	TRBD2